This TCR beta chain stems from a study of blood T cell repertoires in COVID-19 (dated by TCRdb to 2018 to 2021). Looking at the study overall: The collaborator samples originated in the United States, Italy and Spain and spanned the acute and convalescent phases of COVID-19. The material from the prospective study consisted of cDNA or gDNA derived from T cells, B-cell-depleted T cells, or PBMCs. The dataset comprised deeply sampled blood TCRbeta repertoires from subjects exposed to, actively infected with, or recovered from COVID-19. The repertoires were released in a freely available public database intended as a resource for research on the immune response to SARS-CoV-2. The samples were drawn from two sources: the first 160 participants of the ongoing ImmuneRACE study, and 1,000 to 1,500 subjects contributed by 6 global collaborators. Sample metadata almost always included a de-identified subject ID, COVID-19 status, age in years and sex. Where available, HLA class I and class II types were obtained from metadata supplied by the sample provider rather than from assay-based typing. The investigation overall reported the following: The quantity of clinical and demographic metadata differed by source and by participant and was supplied without curation.

The immunoSEQ Assay, a bias-controlled multiplex PCR, was used to amplify TCRbeta CDR3 regions from genomic DNA. Regarding the original processing steps: Nucleated cell counts per sample were estimated from amplification of reference gene primers within the assay. Sequence reads were collapsed and filtered to measure the absolute abundance of every unique TCRbeta CDR3 rearrangement. For each sample, productive Simpson clonality was calculated by taking the square root of Simpson's diversity index across productive rearrangements. TCRdb took over this immuneACCESS table, retaining in-frame rearrangements with V and J assigned. Such tables are incomplete; in checked studies, under half of the missing clones stem from an unresolved V gene, and the remainder is unexplained. V and J calls plus clone size are reproduced from that table; the DNA served to infer D and trimming. The sample table lists 150,000 to 200,000 clones, under 90% of them with a count of one. About 7% of the sample is held by the ten biggest clonotypes.

Whole blood was collected in K2EDTA tubes by collaborating institutions according to the institutions' own protocols. For TCRbeta analysis, collaborators shipped samples as frozen whole blood, isolated PBMCs, or DNA extracted from either of those sample types. To note about this clone: No cognate antigen has been identified for it. No base qualities exist here, and no much larger clone lies one base off it.

Sequenced input: peripheral blood. The receptor was isolated from a man aged 35-49 years with acute or convalescent COVID-19.

The CDR3 amino acid sequence is: CASSPRRRDNEYSNQPQHF. The bases are TGTGCCAGCAGCCCAAGACGCCGGGACAATGAATATAGCAATCAGCCCCAGCATTTT. The chain joins TRBV9 to TRBJ1-5, and perhaps TRBD1 as D gene, on 6 matching bases. The CDR3 starts with the cysteine, ends with the phenylalanine, and has 19 residues. Only the CDR3 DNA is retained, 57 bases long and in frame from the first base. V loses 4 bases of germline sequence and J loses 0 bases, and the interval between the two ends is 23 bases. The germline V gene provides CDR1 SGDLS and CDR2 YYNGEE.